The 29 T cell receptor beta chains below come from one sample, sequenced in a study of siplizumab effects on memory and regulatory T cells. Only in-frame clones appear in the TCRdb table, and some are missing; sequencing was by immunoSEQ multiplex PCR. This table holds 75,000 to 95,000 clones, 80% to 90% found once. Sequencing input: CD4+ T cells sorted from blood. These receptors all stem from a human donor in good health.

The chain employs TRBV30 and TRBJ2-3, with D perhaps matching TRBD2 (5 bases). Germline V gene sequence: CDR1 GTSNPN, CDR2 SVGIG (reference sequence). Deletions cut 2 bases from V and 5 bases from J, with 11 bases between. The CDR3 has 13 residues. CDR3 coding DNA: TGTGCCTGGAGTTCCCGGGGAGTAGATACGCAGTATTTT. Translated, it gives CAWSSRGVDTQYF.

The chain recombines TRBV5-4 with TRBJ1-3; D is unclear. CDR1 and CDR2 (germline): SGHNT, YYREEE (reference sequence). This CDR3 is 16 amino acids long. V was clipped by 4 bases and J by 0 bases, with 14 bases between them. The CDR3 sequence is CASSQLSGPSGNTIYF. CDR3 nucleotides: TGTGCCAGCAGCCAACTCAGTGGGCCCTCTGGAAACACCATATATTTT. Full variable domain (outside the CDR3, taken from reference TRBV5-4 and TRBJ1-3): ETGVTQSPTHLIKTRGQQVTLRCSSQSGHNTVSWYQQALGQGPQFIFQYYREEENGRGNFPPRFSGLQFPNYSSELNVNALELDDSALYLCASSQLSGPSGNTIYFGEGSWLTVV.

This chain joins TRBV5-1 and TRBJ2-5; the match to TRBD2 covers 7 bases. CDR1 and CDR2 from the germline V gene are SGHRS and YFSETQ. V was pared by 4 bases and J by 4 bases, with 10 bases of the junction left unmatched. The CDR3 consists of 15 residues. The CDR3 DNA reads as TGCGCCAGCAGCATAGGACTAGGGAAGGCAGAGACCCAGTACTTC. It specifies CASSIGLGKAETQYF.

This clone occurred a few times. The chain combines TRBV18 with TRBJ1-5, with D hard to call. CDR3 size: 14 residues. CDR1 KGHSH and CDR2 LQKENI come from the germline V gene. V was trimmed by 0 bases and J by 0 bases, leaving 3 bases between them. The CDR3 coding sequence is TGTGCCAGCTCACCACCCTCTAGCAATCAGCCCCAGCATTTT. Translating gives CASSPPSSNQPQHF.

As regards this clone: Other DNA sequences in this sample translate to the same CDR3. The chain joins TRBV27 to TRBJ2-2; D not certain. Germline CDR1 reads MNHEY; CDR2 reads SMNVEV (reference sequence). The CDR3 has 14 residues. The germline V and J ends were trimmed by 1 base and 1 base, with 4 bases remaining between them. CDR3 sequence reads: CASSLWGNTGELFF. CDR3 bases: TGTGCCAGCAGTTTATGGGGGAACACCGGGGAGCTGTTTTTT.

V and J are TRBV6-5 and TRBJ1-4, with D perhaps TRBD1 (5 bases). CDR3 length: 15 amino acids. Looked up from germline, CDR1 is MNHEY and CDR2 is SVGAGI. Between the trimmed V and J ends, which lost 0 bases and 8 bases, there was a span of 13 bases. In DNA form, the CDR3 reads TGTGCCAGCAGTTACTCGAGGGGAGAGAAGGAAAAACTGTTTTTT. Protein sequence: CASSYSRGEKEKLFF.

This chain uses TRBV15 with TRBJ2-5, with TRBD2 matching over 9 bases. V lost 4 bases to trimming and J lost 3 bases; unmatched junction nucleotides: 6. The germline gives CDR1 LNHNV, CDR2 YYDKDF (reference sequence). This CDR3 spans 15 amino acids. The CDR3 DNA is TGTGCCACCAGCAAACCTAGCGGGACTAAAGAGACCCAGTACTTC. This codes for CATSKPSGTKETQYF.

This clone showed up just once. This chain connects TRBV6-5 to TRBJ2-2; a possible D gene is TRBD2 (7 bases). This CDR3 has 14 residues. CDR1 is MNHEY, CDR2 SVGAGI, per germline. Trimming took off 10 bases at V and 4 bases at J, with 16 bases between the two ends. CDR3 sequence reads: CATGRGAATGELFF. The CDR3 coding sequence is TGTGCCACGGGGAGGGGGGCGGCCACCGGGGAGCTGTTTTTT.

This chain joins TRBV19 and TRBJ1-4; 11 nucleotides line up with TRBD1. The CDR3 extends over 16 amino acids. Germline V gene data show CDR1 as LNHDA and CDR2 as SQIVND (reference sequence). Trimming removed 2 bases from V and 7 bases from J; junction bases left unmatched: 6. The CDR3 protein is CASSIIPGTGGEKLFF. The CDR3, as DNA: TGTGCCAGTAGTATAATCCCCGGGACAGGGGGTGAAAAACTGTTTTTT. The full variable domain, completed using reference TRBV19 and TRBJ1-4, is DGGITQSPKYLFRKEGQNVTLSCEQNLNHDAMYWYRQDPGQGLRLIYYSQIVNDFQKGDIAEGYSVSREKKESFPLTVTSAQKNPTAFYLCASSIIPGTGGEKLFFGSGTQLSVL.

The chain employs TRBV7-2 and TRBJ1-1, with D unresolved. V was shortened by 1 base and J by 0 bases, with 6 bases between the two germline ends. The CDR3 is made up of 14 amino acids. The germline CDR1 and CDR2 sequences are SGHTA and FQGNSA. CDR3 in DNA: TGTGCCAGCAGCTTAGGCAATATGAACACTGAAGCTTTCTTT. Its translation is CASSLGNMNTEAFF. The variable domain in full, with the rest retrieved from reference TRBV7-2 and TRBJ1-1, is GAGVSQSPSNKVTEKGKDVELRCDPISGHTALYWYRQSLGQGLEFLIYFQGNSAPDKSGLPSDRFSAERTGGSVSTLTIQRTQQEDSAVYLCASSLGNMNTEAFFGQGTRLTVV.

This clone was seen only a few times. The gene calls are TRBV6-5 and TRBJ1-1, with D hard to call. Germline CDR1 MNHEY, CDR2 SVGAGI. The CDR3 loop spans 13 amino acids. V was pared by 5 bases and J by 0 bases, with 7 bases between. CDR3 loop: CASSNDVNTEAFF. CDR3 nucleotides: TGTGCCAGCAGTAACGACGTGAACACTGAAGCTTTCTTT.

The rearrangement links TRBV28 to TRBJ1-3; D gene ambiguous. This CDR3 contains 13 residues. V gave up 3 bases and J gave up 7 bases, with 10 bases separating them. Germline V lookup: CDR1 MDHEN, CDR2 SYDVKM. CDR3 sequence (DNA): TGTGCCAGCAGTTTTGGACTTAGTAACACCATATATTTT. It specifies CASSFGLSNTIYF.

CDR3 loop: CASSLGTSGTEQFF. The DNA of the CDR3 is TGTGCCAGCAGCTTAGGGACTAGCGGGACTGAGCAGTTCTTC. The chain uses TRBV7-3 and TRBJ2-1; 13 bases line up with TRBD2. Germline lookup yields CDR1 SGHTA and CDR2 FQGTGA. After removal of 2 bases from V and 9 bases from J, the junction contained 1 base not matched to a gene. The length of the CDR3 is 14 residues.

This clone has more than one count but fewer than ten. The J gene is TRBJ1-2, the V gene TRBV29-1; 7 bases match TRBD1. The CDR3 has 11 amino acids. CDR1 SQVTM and CDR2 ANQGSEA come from the germline V gene. The V and J ends lost 7 bases and 8 bases, in that order; junction bases with no gene match: 7. DNA for the CDR3: TGCAGCGGCTCTTTGACAGGGGGCTACACCTTC. The encoded protein is CSGSLTGGYTF.

V and J are TRBV5-1 and TRBJ2-7, with TRBD2 identical over 7 bases. The germline V gene has CDR1 SGHRS and CDR2 YFSETQ. This CDR3 is 14 amino acids long. Trimming took 0 bases from V and 4 from J; bases not matched to a gene: 4. The CDR3 DNA reads TGCGCCAGCAGCTTGGACCAGGGAGGGTACGAGCAGTACTTC. Translating it yields CASSLDQGGYEQYF. Looking up the rest from reference TRBV5-1 and TRBJ2-7 gives the full variable domain: KAGVTQTPRYLIKTRGQQVTLSCSPISGHRSVSWYQQTPGQGLQFLFEYFSETQRNKGNFPGRFSGRQFSNSRSEMNVSTLELGDSALYLCASSLDQGGYEQYFGPGTRLTVT.

The CDR3 region is CASSQRGYQPQHF. DNA of the CDR3: TGTGCCAGCTCACAAAGGGGCTATCAGCCCCAGCATTTT. V gene TRBV18 combines with J gene TRBJ1-5, with D possibly matching TRBD1 (5 bases). The CDR3 is 13 amino acids. The germline V and J ends were trimmed by 4 bases and 5 bases, with 9 bases remaining between them. Germline V gene lookup returns CDR1 KGHSH and CDR2 LQKENI.

The chain joins TRBV5-1 to TRBJ2-7; D is ambiguous. V was shortened by 9 bases and J by 4 bases, with 23 bases between the two germline ends. CDR3 length equals 15 residues. CDR1 is SGHRS and CDR2 is YFSETQ in the germline V gene. The CDR3 nucleotides read TGCGCCACCAATAGATGGCGAAGAGCGCCTTACGAGCAGTACTTC. It specifies CATNRWRRAPYEQYF.

The chain has TRBV6-6 and TRBJ2-7; 9 positions match TRBD1. The CDR3 sequence is 16 residues long. After removal of 2 bases from V and 1 base from J, the junction contained 6 bases not matched to a gene. From germline, CDR1 is MNHNY and CDR2 SVGAGI (reference sequence). CDR3 in amino acids: CASSYGDRDISYEQYF. CDR3 in DNA: TGTGCCAGCAGTTACGGGGACAGGGACATTTCCTACGAGCAGTACTTC.

In DNA form, the CDR3 reads TGCAGCGTTTCGGACAGGGGGAGAGAGAACGTCCTGACTTTC. This gives the protein CSVSDRGRENVLTF. The chain combines TRBV29-1 with TRBJ2-6; 10 nucleotides align to TRBD1. The V gene's germline CDR1 is SQVTM and CDR2 ANQGSEA. The CDR3 contains 14 residues. Trimming cost V 5 bases and J 10 bases; bases outside gene matches: 8.

The chain carries TRBV6-1 and TRBJ2-7; no clear D. Trimming shortened V by 3 bases and J by 3 bases, and 6 bases separated the two germline ends. The CDR3 is 12 residues long. CDR1 and CDR2 from the germline V gene are MNHNS and SASEGT. The CDR3 DNA follows: TGTGCCAGCAGTGACATGTACTACGAGCAGTACTTC. Its protein is CASSDMYYEQYF.

The V and J genes are TRBV10-3 and TRBJ2-3, with D unresolved. The CDR3 length is 16 residues. The V gene lost 7 bases and the J gene lost 4 bases, with 21 bases spanning the gap. CDR1 is ENHRY, CDR2 SYGVKD, per germline. The CDR3 DNA follows: TGTGCCATCACCTTCTCCGTTTTGAGAGGTCCAGATACGCAGTATTTT. The encoded protein is CAITFSVLRGPDTQYF.

This chain joins TRBV9 and TRBJ2-2; TRBD1 matches 7 bases. The J segment lost 4 bases and the V segment lost 5 bases, leaving 8 bases of the junction unmatched. Germline V gene data show CDR1 as SGDLS and CDR2 as YYNGEE. The CDR3 runs 15 residues. The CDR3 spells CASSTGVGRTGELFF. The DNA of the CDR3 is TGTGCCAGCAGTACAGGGGTAGGGCGCACCGGGGAGCTGTTTTTT. The variable domain in full, with the rest retrieved from reference TRBV9 and TRBJ2-2, is DSGVTQTPKHLITATGQRVTLRCSPRSGDLSVYWYQQSLDQGLQFLIQYYNGEERAKGNILERFSAQQFPDLHSELNLSSLELGDSALYFCASSTGVGRTGELFFGEGSRLTVL.

The chain joins TRBV18 to TRBJ2-7; D ambiguous. Trimming pared 4 bases from V and 6 bases from J, leaving 13 bases between. The CDR3 sequence is 13 residues long. Looked up from germline, CDR1 is KGHSH and CDR2 is LQKENI. CDR3 loop: CASSLPHPGEQYF. In nucleotides, the CDR3 is TGTGCCAGCTCACTTCCCCACCCGGGCGAGCAGTACTTC.

The genes are TRBV29-1 and TRBJ2-2, with D hard to call. With 1 base removed from V and 0 bases from J, the gap between germline ends came to 6 bases. The CDR3 runs 14 residues. The germline V gene has CDR1 SQVTM and CDR2 ANQGSEA. CDR3 in DNA: TGCAGCGTTGAAGGGAATACGAACACCGGGGAGCTGTTTTTT. As protein: CSVEGNTNTGELFF.

The chain couples TRBV10-3 to TRBJ2-7; TRBD2 agrees at 7 bases. The germline CDR1 and CDR2 sequences are ENHRY and SYGVKD. The CDR3 loop spans 18 amino acids. V shed 6 bases and J 5 bases; nucleotides not matched to a gene: 22. In nucleotides, the CDR3 is TGTGCCATCAGGAATAGAATCGATCAAGCGGGACCCCCCCACGAGCAGTACTTC. It is translated as CAIRNRIDQAGPPHEQYF.

The chain recombines TRBV7-2 with TRBJ2-5; 8 bases map to TRBD1. This CDR3 spans 14 amino acids. The ends lost 7 bases at V and 6 bases at J; junction bases unmatched: 10. Germline-derived CDR1 and CDR2 are SGHTA and FQGNSA. CDR3 region: CASTLDRQGKTQYF. In nucleotides, the CDR3 is TGTGCCAGCACCCTTGATCGACAGGGGAAGACCCAGTACTTC. Based on the CDR3 plus reference TRBV7-2 and TRBJ2-5, the full variable domain is GAGVSQSPSNKVTEKGKDVELRCDPISGHTALYWYRQSLGQGLEFLIYFQGNSAPDKSGLPSDRFSAERTGGSVSTLTIQRTQQEDSAVYLCASTLDRQGKTQYFGPGTRLLVL.

The chain uses TRBV19 and TRBJ2-1, with D hard to call. The CDR3 is 13 residues long. V was trimmed by 5 bases and J by 6 bases, leaving 11 bases between them. Germline V lookup: CDR1 LNHDA, CDR2 SQIVND (reference sequence). CDR3 in DNA: TGTGCCAGTAGTCGTCAGCGTCGCAATGAGCAGTTCTTC. Residues: CASSRQRRNEQFF.

The chain combines TRBV25-1 with TRBJ1-1, with 9 nucleotides matching TRBD1. The junction had 7 bases not matched to a gene; V was cut back by 2 bases and J by 3 bases. From germline, CDR1 is MGHDK and CDR2 SYGVNS. This CDR3 has 16 amino acids. In DNA form, the CDR3 reads TGTGCCAGCAGTGAAATGGGGGACAGGGTGGACACTGAAGCTTTCTTT. It is translated as CASSEMGDRVDTEAFF.

The J gene is TRBJ2-4, the V gene TRBV29-1; tentative D call: TRBD2 (5 bases). V lost 2 bases and J 0 bases, leaving 14 bases between the germline ends. Germline loops: CDR1 SQVTM, CDR2 ANQGSEA. CDR3 length: 16 residues. The CDR3 DNA follows: TGCAGCGTTGAATTTGACGGGAAGTTAGCCAAAAACATTCAGTACTTC. It encodes CSVEFDGKLAKNIQYF.